The next 24 T cell receptor beta chains were all read from a single sample in a study of post-analysis software for immune sequencing data. Included in the TCR beta cDNA libraries were unique molecular identifiers. A single record per CDR3 protein comes from TCRdb applying MiXCR to the PCR reads. The data contain about 500,000 distinct CDR3 sequences, less than 45% of them singletons. Study-wide points: Among about 5 TRBV segments more frequent in patients than controls were TRBV5-6, TRBV5-1 and TRBV20-1.

No antigen is known for these receptors. The sample was blood. Receptors originate from a girl between 5 and 17 years old with multiple sclerosis.

This clonotype was counted once. The chain is built from TRBV20-1 and TRBJ1-4, with D maybe TRBD1 (6 bases). V was pared by 0 bases and J by 2 bases, with 10 bases between. The germline V gene encodes CDR1 DFQATT and CDR2 SNEGSKA (reference sequence). This CDR3 region has 15 residues. CDR3 sequence reads: CSARDSDRTNEKLFF. In DNA form, the CDR3 reads TGCAGTGCTAGAGATAGCGACAGGACTAATGAAAAACTGTTTTTT.

The chain has TRBV15 and TRBJ2-3, with TRBD2 matching over 11 bases. The CDR3 has 18 residues. CDR1 and CDR2 (germline): LNHNV, YYDKDF (reference sequence). Germline trimming cut 0 bases from V and 2 bases from J; bases unmatched to any gene: 7. The CDR3 spells CATSREGGTSGDTDTQYF. CDR3 coding DNA: TGTGCCACCAGCAGAGAGGGTGGGACTAGCGGAGACACAGATACGCAGTATTTT. The full variable domain, in which reference TRBV15 and TRBJ2-3 provide the parts outside the CDR3, is DAMVIQNPRYQVTQFGKPVTLSCSQTLNHNVMYWYQQKSSQAPKLLFHYYDKDFNNEADTPDNFQSRRPNTSFCFLDIRSPGLGDTAMYLCATSREGGTSGDTDTQYFGPGTRLTVL.

This clonotype was seen only a few times. This sequence joins TRBV12-3 or TRBV12-4 and TRBJ2-7; TRBD1 matches at 7 bases. V shed 4 bases, J shed 4 bases, and the junction held 13 bases outside the gene matches. This CDR3 has 16 residues. This CDR3 is CASSYHRTGEDYEQYF. The CDR3 DNA reads TGTGCCAGCAGTTACCATCGGACAGGCGAGGATTACGAGCAGTACTTC.

The chain recombines TRBV12-3 or TRBV12-4 with TRBJ2-1; D uncertain. Trimming cost V 8 bases and J 10 bases, with 9 bases left between them. The CDR3 runs to 10 residues. This CDR3 is CASAQTEQFF. In nucleotides, the CDR3 is TGTGCCAGCGCCCAAACGGAGCAGTTCTTC.

Points on this clonotype: Germline is not matched at one junction end, which may reflect a read error. The V and J genes are TRBV7-9 and TRBJ1-5, with TRBD1 identical over 9 bases. The CDR3 has 18 amino acids. Germline CDR1 SEHNR, CDR2 FQNEAQ (reference sequence). The CDR3 loop is CASSWGQGGDVGNQLQHF. The CDR3 DNA follows: TGTGCCAGCAGCTGGGGACAGGGAGGAGATGTTGGCAATCAGCTCCAGCATTTT.

This clonotype came up a few times. The CDR3 sequence is CASSWTGLREQYF. For the CDR3, the DNA is TGTGCCAGCAGTTGGACAGGATTACGCGAGCAGTACTTC. J is TRBJ2-5 and V is TRBV6-5, with 7 nucleotides matching TRBD1. Matching the DNA end better, TRBJ2-7 makes the J call doubtful. The CDR3 length is 13 residues. The germline CDR1 and CDR2 sequences are MNHEY and SVGAGI.

The V gene is TRBV7-9, the J gene TRBJ1-1; D not resolved. Per germline, CDR1 SEHNR and CDR2 FQNEAQ (reference sequence). This CDR3 is 14 amino acids long. Trimming removed 10 bases from V and 1 base from J, with 16 bases in between. The CDR3 loop is CATPGPIGNTEAFF. DNA for the CDR3: TGTGCCACCCCAGGACCTATCGGGAACACTGAAGCTTTCTTT.

This clonotype was counted between two and nine times. Mismatch with germline at one junction end may stem from a read error. The chain couples TRBV27 to TRBJ2-1, with a weak D call TRBD1 (6 bases). Germline values: CDR1 MNHEY, CDR2 SMNVEV (reference sequence). This CDR3 has 15 amino acids. The CDR3 DNA follows: TGTGCCAGTAGTTTAGTTCGGGACAAATACAATGAGCAGTTCTTC. Protein: CASSLVRDKYNEQFF.

The V call is TRBV11-2, the J call TRBJ2-7; perhaps TRBD1 as D (5 bases). The CDR3 spans 13 residues. V lost 9 bases to trimming and J lost 4 bases, with 16 bases between them. Germline V lookup: CDR1 SGHAT, CDR2 FQNNGV. CDR3 in DNA: TGTGCCAGAAACAGTGCTACAGGTTACGAGCAGTACTTC. Protein product: CARNSATGYEQYF. The full variable domain, rest sourced from reference TRBV11-2 and TRBJ2-7, is EAGVAQSPRYKIIEKRQSVAFWCNPISGHATLYWYQQILGQGPKLLIQFQNNGVVDDSQLPKDRFSAERLKGVDSTLKIQPAKLEDSAVYLCARNSATGYEQYFGPGTRLTVT.

The V call is TRBV5-1, the J call TRBJ2-5; D uncertain. V lost 1 base, J lost 2 bases, and 6 bases lay in between. This CDR3 is 13 amino acids long. CDR1 and CDR2 from the germline V gene are SGHRS and YFSETQ. The CDR3, as DNA: TGCGCCAGCAGCTTGTGGAATCAAGAGACCCAGTACTTC. Encoded protein: CASSLWNQETQYF.

The chain recombines TRBV2 with TRBJ1-5; 11 positions match TRBD1. Per germline, CDR1 SNHLY and CDR2 FYNNEI. This CDR3 has 15 amino acids. Unmatched junction bases numbered 6, after V lost 4 bases and J lost 7 bases. In DNA form, the CDR3 reads TGTGCCAGCAGTGTCTGGACAGGGGGCGAGCAGCCCCAGCATTTT. This gives the protein CASSVWTGGEQPQHF.

This clonotype was seen a handful of times. This rearrangement joins TRBV5-1 to TRBJ2-6; 11 nucleotides match TRBD2. V shed 7 bases, J shed 0 bases, and the junction held 12 bases outside the gene matches. The V gene's germline CDR1 is SGHRS and CDR2 YFSETQ. The CDR3 length is 19 residues. The CDR3 is CASCGGLAAGSSGANVLTF. The CDR3 DNA follows: TGCGCCAGCTGCGGGGGACTAGCGGCTGGCTCCTCTGGGGCCAACGTCCTGACTTTC.

This clonotype was counted between two and nine times. The chain has TRBV20-1 and TRBJ2-1; 9 bases align to TRBD2. CDR3 length equals 15 residues. Germline values: CDR1 DFQATT, CDR2 SNEGSKA (reference sequence). J gave up 7 bases and V 5 bases, and 12 bases lay outside the gene matches. CDR3: CSASRAGGPRNEQFF. The CDR3 coding sequence is TGCAGTGCTTCCAGGGCGGGAGGGCCGCGAAATGAGCAGTTCTTC.

V gene TRBV29-1 combines with J gene TRBJ1-1, with unresolved D. The ends were cut back, 4 bases at V and 4 bases at J, with 16 bases in the middle. CDR3 size: 14 residues. Germline CDR1 SQVTM, CDR2 ANQGSEA. In DNA form, the CDR3 reads TGCAGCGTTGTTAATTGGGCCGAAGGCACTGAAGCTTTCTTT. Translation: CSVVNWAEGTEAFF.

In regard to this clonotype: One end of the junction is discordant with germline, which a read error may explain. The gene calls are TRBV12-3 or TRBV12-4 and TRBJ1-3; tentative D call: TRBD1 (6 bases). The CDR3 sequence is 14 residues long. Here the CDR3 reads CASRPTGFGNTRYF. The CDR3 DNA is TGTGCCAGCAGACCGACAGGCTTTGGAAACACCAGATATTTT.

The genes are TRBV7-6 and TRBJ1-1; 9 bases line up with TRBD1. V was clipped by 5 bases and J by 3 bases; unmatched bases: 13. The CDR3 sequence is 17 residues long. Germline CDR1 SGHVS, CDR2 FNYEAQ. The CDR3 DNA follows: TGTGCCAGCAGCGCCCGATACAGGGGGCGAAAGGACACTGAAGCTTTCTTT. Translating gives CASSARYRGRKDTEAFF.

On this clonotype itself: Mismatch with germline at one junction end may stem from a read error. V is TRBV19 and J is TRBJ2-1, with TRBD2 matching 10 bases. This CDR3 spans 15 amino acids. Germline V gene sequence: CDR1 LNHDA, CDR2 SQIVND (reference sequence). The CDR3 reads CASSVSGRAWNEQFF. The CDR3 DNA reads as TGTGCCAGTAGTGTGAGCGGGAGGGCGTGGAATGAACAGTTCTTC.

This clonotype was recorded at least ten times. The genes are TRBV5-6 and TRBJ2-7; TRBD2 is a possible D gene (5 bases). The CDR3 covers 13 residues. The V end was cut by 0 bases, the J end by 6 bases, with 10 bases between. Germline lookup yields CDR1 SGHDT and CDR2 YYEEEE. CDR3 loop: CASSLGGLTEQYF. The CDR3 nucleotides read TGTGCCAGCAGCTTGGGCGGACTGACCGAGCAGTACTTC.

This clonotype was observed a handful of times. The rearrangement links TRBV4-1 to TRBJ1-5, with a weak D call TRBD1 (5 bases). Germline values: CDR1 MGHRA, CDR2 YSYEKL. V lost 4 bases to trimming and J lost 4 bases, with 11 bases between them. This CDR3 spans 14 amino acids. The CDR3 here is CASSRGTENQPQHF. In DNA, the CDR3 is TGCGCCAGCAGCCGGGGGACGGAAAATCAGCCCCAGCATTTT.

This clonotype was counted a single time. V gene TRBV7-3 combines with J gene TRBJ2-5; the D gene is possibly TRBD2 (6 bases). This CDR3 has 13 amino acids. V gave up 2 bases and J gave up 11 bases, with 15 bases separating them. Germline CDR1 and CDR2: SGHTA and FQGTGA. The CDR3 DNA sequence: TGTGCCAGCAGCTTACAGGGAGATCGGGAGCAGTACTTC. This gives the protein CASSLQGDREQYF.

The CDR3 region has the DNA TGTGCCAGCAGTTTTGGGAACCGGGACAGAGACTACGAGCAGTACTTC. It translates to CASSFGNRDRDYEQYF. This chain uses TRBV28 with TRBJ2-7; 7 bases are a match to TRBD1. V gave up 3 bases and J gave up 3 bases; unmatched junction bases: 11. Germline-derived CDR1 and CDR2 are MDHEN and SYDVKM. The CDR3 has 16 residues.

The rearrangement uses TRBV20-1 and TRBJ2-5; D is perhaps TRBD2 (6 bases). Per the germline V gene, CDR1 is DFQATT and CDR2 is SNEGSKA (reference sequence). V was trimmed by 4 bases and J by 11 bases, leaving 14 bases between them. The CDR3 runs to 11 residues. The CDR3 here is CSAKLATKQYF. CDR3 coding DNA: TGCAGTGCTAAACTAGCCACAAAGCAGTACTTC.

This clonotype was detected a few times. The V call is TRBV6-5, the J call TRBJ2-5; D is possibly TRBD1 or TRBD2 (5 bases each). There are 14 residues in the CDR3. The ends were cut back, 0 bases at V and 13 bases at J, with 18 bases in the middle. Germline-derived CDR1 and CDR2 are MNHEY and SVGAGI. In nucleotides, the CDR3 is TGTGCCAGCAGTTACTCGATTGGGACGGTTCCTCTGTACTTC. This encodes CASSYSIGTVPLYF.

This chain links TRBV4-3 with TRBJ1-1; a weak D match, TRBD1 (6 bases). Germline CDR1 is LGHNA and CDR2 is YSLEER. Trimming cost V 0 bases and J 5 bases, with 25 bases left between them. The CDR3 extends over 19 amino acids. In DNA, the CDR3 is TGCGCCAGCAGCCAAGATTGGGACACGGGCATGCCCTGGGATACTGAAGCTTTCTTT. Protein product: CASSQDWDTGMPWDTEAFF.